Following are 25 T cell receptor beta chains from one sample sequenced in a study of T cells in Graves' hyperthyroidism and ophthalmopathy. There were TCR beta CDR3 regions amplified from RNA transcripts. The TCR CDR3 first-round RT-PCR relied on the HTBI primer set. TCRdb redid the calling of the multiplex PCR reads with MiXCR, one entry per CDR3 protein. The sample lists about 560,000 distinct CDR3 sequences, around 17% seen once, with around a sixth in the top ten. Material for sequencing was blood. Receptors originate from a young woman with Graves' hyperthyroidism.

This clonotype has only a few counts. This chain joins TRBV9 and TRBJ1-1; TRBD1 is a possible D gene (5 bases). The germline CDR1 and CDR2 sequences are SGDLS and YYNGEE. V was clipped by 4 bases and J by 2 bases, with 15 bases between them. This CDR3 is 15 amino acids long. CDR3 DNA: TGTGCCAGCAGCCTCAGTGGGGCCCCCAACACTGAAGCTTTCTTT. The encoded protein is CASSLSGAPNTEAFF. Filled out from reference TRBV9 and TRBJ1-1, the complete variable domain reads DSGVTQTPKHLITATGQRVTLRCSPRSGDLSVYWYQQSLDQGLQFLIQYYNGEERAKGNILERFSAQQFPDLHSELNLSSLELGDSALYFCASSLSGAPNTEAFFGQGTRLTVV.

This clonotype appeared many times. V is TRBV20-1 and J is TRBJ1-5, with D possibly being TRBD1 (5 bases). Between the trimmed V and J ends, which lost 1 base and 5 bases, there was a span of 18 bases. There are 16 residues in the CDR3. Germline CDR1 and CDR2: DFQATT and SNEGSKA (reference sequence). The CDR3 region has the DNA TGCAGTGCTAGAGCCTCAGGGCGCGCGTTTGATCAGCCCCAGCATTTT. Translation gives CSARASGRAFDQPQHF.

This clonotype was seen a handful of times. The rearrangement joins TRBV28 to TRBJ2-2; TRBD1 agrees at 7 bases. Germline trimming cut 5 bases from V and 1 base from J; bases unmatched to any gene: 10. The CDR3 consists of 17 residues. Germline V gives CDR1 MDHEN, CDR2 SYDVKM. DNA for the CDR3: TGTGCCAGCAGTCCAAAGGACAGGCCTCTGAACACCGGGGAGCTGTTTTTT. It yields the protein CASSPKDRPLNTGELFF.

This clonotype has more than one count but fewer than ten. Given a far larger clone just one base away, this is likely a sequencing read error. CDR3 sequence reads: CASSLAGPSTEAFF. The CDR3 DNA reads TGTGCCAGCAGCTTAGCAGGGCCGAGCACTGAAGCTTTCTTT. This chain links TRBV11-2 with TRBJ1-1, with a weak D call TRBD1 (5 bases). The germline V gene has CDR1 SGHAT and CDR2 FQNNGV. The V gene lost 1 base and the J gene lost 4 bases, with 10 bases spanning the gap. The CDR3 runs to 14 residues. The variable domain in full, with the rest retrieved from reference TRBV11-2 and TRBJ1-1, is EAGVAQSPRYKIIEKRQSVAFWCNPISGHATLYWYQQILGQGPKLLIQFQNNGVVDDSQLPKDRFSAERLKGVDSTLKIQPAKLEDSAVYLCASSLAGPSTEAFFGQGTRLTVV.

V and J are TRBV30 and TRBJ1-6; D is possibly TRBD1 (5 bases). The V and J ends lost 4 bases and 6 bases respectively, with 10 bases between them. Per germline, CDR1 GTSNPN and CDR2 SVGIG (reference sequence). CDR3 length: 13 residues. For the CDR3, the DNA is TGTGCCTGGACGCGGGGCCGTAATTCACCCCTCCACTTT. Its protein is CAWTRGRNSPLHF.

The genes are TRBV6-1 and TRBJ2-2; the match to TRBD2 covers 7 bases. The V gene end was trimmed by 6 bases and the J gene end by 5 bases; junction bases not matched to a gene: 6. In germline, CDR1 is MNHNS, CDR2 SASEGT. There are 14 residues in the CDR3. The CDR3 DNA reads as TGTGCCAGCAGCCGGACTAGGGGTACCGGGGAGCTGTTTTTT. Amino acids: CASSRTRGTGELFF.

This chain links TRBV5-6 with TRBJ2-7; D gene uncertain. CDR1 is SGHDT, CDR2 YYEEEE, per germline. Trimming stripped 4 bases from V and 5 bases from J, with 19 bases between. CDR3 length: 15 residues. CDR3 sequence: CASSGTLVGIDEQYF. DNA for the CDR3: TGTGCCAGCAGCGGAACGCTAGTTGGGATCGACGAGCAGTACTTC.

This clonotype has only a few counts. V and J are TRBV7-8 and TRBJ1-5; the match to TRBD1 covers 7 bases. Germline CDR1 SGHVS, CDR2 FQNEAQ. CDR3 size: 18 residues. Trimming cost V 3 bases and J 0 bases; bases outside gene matches: 11. The CDR3 DNA reads TGTGCCAGCAGCTTTCGTGGTGTCAGGGGGACTAGCAATCAGCCCCAGCATTTT. Its translation is CASSFRGVRGTSNQPQHF.

This clonotype has at least ten counts. The DNA of the CDR3 is TGTGCCAGCAGGGAAACAGGGATTTGGACAGATACGCAGTATTTT. Its protein is CASRETGIWTDTQYF. The chain has TRBV2 and TRBJ2-3; maybe TRBD1 (6 bases). This CDR3 has 15 residues. Germline V gives CDR1 SNHLY, CDR2 FYNNEI. Trimming pared 6 bases from V and 3 bases from J, leaving 16 bases between.

In this sample, this clonotype turned up many times. The CDR3 coding sequence is TGTGCCAGCACCATCGGGGGCAGTTACAATGAGCAGTTCTTC. It encodes CASTIGGSYNEQFF. J is TRBJ2-1 and V is TRBV11-2; TRBD1 or TRBD2 may be the D gene (6 bases each). The CDR3 extends over 14 amino acids. In germline, CDR1 is SGHAT, CDR2 FQNNGV. Trimming left V 7 bases short and J 4 bases short, with 14 bases between.

This chain links TRBV5-1 with TRBJ2-7; 9 bases are a match to TRBD1. J gave up 2 bases and V 4 bases, and 7 bases lay outside the gene matches. This CDR3 region has 15 residues. Germline CDR1 and CDR2: SGHRS and YFSETQ. Here the CDR3 reads CASSPWTGEAYEQYF. In nucleotides, the CDR3 is TGCGCCAGCAGCCCATGGACAGGGGAGGCCTACGAGCAGTACTTC.

This clonotype turned up a few times. The chain links TRBV24-1 to TRBJ1-2, with 9 bases aligning to TRBD1. Germline CDR1 reads KGHDR; CDR2 reads SFDVKD. The CDR3 has 16 residues. V lost 4 bases and J lost 5; bases outside the gene matches: 10. CDR3 nucleotides: TGTGCCACCAGTGACTCCGGGACAGGGATCTTATATGGCTACACCTTC. Translated, it gives CATSDSGTGILYGYTF.

This chain connects TRBV7-9 to TRBJ2-2; no clear D gene. The CDR3 extends over 13 amino acids. Germline values: CDR1 SEHNR, CDR2 FQNEAQ (reference sequence). The germline V and J ends were trimmed by 2 bases and 6 bases, with 7 bases remaining between them. The CDR3 DNA follows: TGTGCCAGCAGCTTACTGACGGCCGGGGAGCTGTTTTTT. It specifies CASSLLTAGELFF.

This clonotype was seen ten or more times. The rearrangement links TRBV2 to TRBJ2-2; 13 nucleotides agree with TRBD2. Trimming took 10 bases from V and 4 from J; bases not matched to a gene: 3. Germline V gene lookup returns CDR1 SNHLY and CDR2 FYNNEI. This CDR3 region has 14 residues. The CDR3 protein is CAKRTSGSTGELFF. Here the CDR3 DNA reads TGTGCCAAACGGACTAGCGGGAGCACCGGGGAGCTGTTTTTT.

This clonotype has a handful of counts. The V and J genes are TRBV10-1 and TRBJ1-2; D unresolved. Germline V gives CDR1 WNHNN, CDR2 SYGVQD (reference sequence). The CDR3 is 14 residues long. Trimming pared 6 bases from V and 2 bases from J, leaving 13 bases between. The CDR3 nucleotides are TGCGCCAGCAGCAATACGCTCGGAAACTATGGCTACACCTTC. Translated, it gives CASSNTLGNYGYTF.

The rearrangement uses TRBV19 and TRBJ2-1; TRBD1 agrees at 9 bases. V was clipped by 6 bases and J by 5 bases; unmatched bases: 17. Germline V gives CDR1 LNHDA, CDR2 SQIVND (reference sequence). The CDR3 has 18 residues. CDR3 sequence (DNA): TGTGCCAGTAGCACCCTCCCCCTGGGACAGGGCCGCCACAATGAGCAGTTCTTC. This sequence encodes CASSTLPLGQGRHNEQFF.

This clonotype was seen at least ten times. This chain connects TRBV28 to TRBJ2-7; D may correspond to TRBD1 or TRBD2 (6 bases each). Germline-derived CDR1 and CDR2 are MDHEN and SYDVKM. CDR3 length: 14 residues. Trimming pared 7 bases from V and 6 bases from J, leaving 19 bases between. CDR3 sequence reads: CASNNRGRGGEQYF. CDR3 in DNA: TGTGCCAGCAACAATAGGGGCAGGGGAGGCGAGCAGTACTTC.

The chain uses TRBV19 and TRBJ1-4; D perhaps matches TRBD1 (5 bases). Germline V gives CDR1 LNHDA, CDR2 SQIVND (reference sequence). Between the trimmed V and J ends, which lost 6 bases and 3 bases, there was a span of 11 bases. The CDR3 runs to 14 residues. The CDR3 reads CASSVGQANEKLFF. The CDR3 DNA sequence: TGTGCCAGTAGCGTGGGGCAGGCTAATGAAAAACTGTTTTTT. The full variable domain, with the rest looked up from reference TRBV19 and TRBJ1-4, is DGGITQSPKYLFRKEGQNVTLSCEQNLNHDAMYWYRQDPGQGLRLIYYSQIVNDFQKGDIAEGYSVSREKKESFPLTVTSAQKNPTAFYLCASSVGQANEKLFFGSGTQLSVL.

The chain joins TRBV5-5 to TRBJ2-1, with 10 bases identical to TRBD2. This CDR3 is built from 14 residues. After removal of 2 bases from V and 5 bases from J, the junction contained 1 base not matched to a gene. CDR1 and CDR2 from the germline V gene are SGHKS and YYEKEE (reference sequence). DNA for the CDR3: TGTGCCAGCAGCTTTCTAGCGGGAGACAATGAGCAGTTCTTC. This translates into CASSFLAGDNEQFF. Using reference TRBV5-5 and TRBJ2-1 for the parts outside the CDR3, the full variable domain is DAGVTQSPTHLIKTRGQQVTLRCSPISGHKSVSWYQQVLGQGPQFIFQYYEKEERGRGNFPDRFSARQFPNYSSELNVNALLLGDSALYLCASSFLAGDNEQFFGPGTRLTVL.

The chain combines TRBV11-2 with TRBJ1-1, with 11 nucleotides matching TRBD1. V trimming: 6 bases; J trimming: 2 bases; junction bases outside the gene matches: 11. CDR1 and CDR2 (germline): SGHAT, FQNNGV. This CDR3 contains 17 residues. The CDR3 loop is CASRAIPGQGVNTEAFF. CDR3 bases: TGTGCCAGCAGAGCTATACCGGGACAGGGGGTAAACACTGAAGCTTTCTTT.

A remark on this clonotype: A single base separates this from a much larger clone, so it may be a read error. The rearrangement uses TRBV12-3 or TRBV12-4 and TRBJ1-5; D gene unclear. This CDR3 is 14 amino acids long. CDR3 sequence: CVSAPVGSNQPQHF. The CDR3 nucleotides read TGTGTCAGCGCCCCGGTTGGTAGCAATCAGCCCCAGCATTTT.

This clonotype was seen ten or more times. J is TRBJ2-1 and V is TRBV6-2 or TRBV6-3, with TRBD1 identical over 8 bases. This CDR3 is 14 amino acids long. Germline values: CDR1 MNHEY, CDR2 SVGEGT. The junction had 7 bases not matched to a gene; V was cut back by 8 bases and J by 4 bases. The CDR3 here is CASLGQDRYNEQFF. CDR3 nucleotides: TGTGCCAGCTTGGGACAGGACAGGTACAATGAGCAGTTCTTC.

In this sample, this clonotype turned up many times. J is TRBJ2-1 and V is TRBV24-1; TRBD1 matches 9 bases. The V and J ends lost 4 bases and 9 bases, in that order; junction bases with no gene match: 12. Germline V gives CDR1 KGHDR, CDR2 SFDVKD. CDR3 length equals 16 residues. The CDR3 nucleotides are TGTGCCACCAGTGACGAAAACAGGGGGCGCTTACCTGAGCAGTTCTTC. Its translation: CATSDENRGRLPEQFF.

This clonotype was seen many times. The chain employs TRBV27 and TRBJ2-1; D is perhaps TRBD2 (6 bases). The V end lost 4 bases, the J end lost 3 bases, and 16 bases lay between the germline ends. CDR1 and CDR2 from the germline V gene are MNHEY and SMNVEV (reference sequence). The CDR3 is 16 residues long. The CDR3 nucleotides read TGTGCCAGCAGTTCTCGACTAGTTCCAGGCTACAATGAGCAGTTCTTC. Amino acids: CASSSRLVPGYNEQFF.

The chain uses TRBV7-2 and TRBJ1-1; the D is unclear. Between the trimmed V and J ends, which lost 1 base and 0 bases, there was a span of 6 bases. In germline, CDR1 is SGHTA, CDR2 FQGNSA. The CDR3 contains 14 residues. This chain's CDR3 is CASSLDTVNTEAFF. CDR3 nucleotide sequence: TGTGCCAGCAGCTTAGACACCGTGAACACTGAAGCTTTCTTT.